This paragraph covers one T cell receptor beta chain sequence. V lost 4 bases and J lost 0, with 20 bases in between. The CDR3 is 18 residues long. CDR1 and CDR2 (germline): SGHRS, YFSETQ. The sample belongs to a study of blood T cell repertoires in COVID-19. About the study: Whether acute or convalescent, the COVID-19 samples came from the United States, Italy and Spain. The analysed material was cDNA or gDNA that came from T cells, B-cell-depleted T cells, or PBMCs.

The authors' processing: Estimated nucleated cell counts came from reference gene primer amplification. Using immunoSEQ multiplex PCR, the repertoire was profiled, and TCRdb retains in-frame clones only, with some absent. V and J calls and clone size are given by that table; D and trimming were obtained from the DNA. This sample carries 130,000 or so clones, over 75% of them seen once, and the ten largest clones take about 10%. The rearrangement links TRBV5-1 to TRBJ1-5; perhaps TRBD1 as D (5 bases). This TCR was sampled from a man in his sixties with active or convalescent COVID-19. The sample was peripheral blood. Here the CDR3 reads CASSVDPVGAGSNQPQHF. The CDR3 DNA sequence: TGCGCCAGCAGCGTCGACCCGGTAGGGGCAGGTAGCAATCAGCCCCAGCATTTT.